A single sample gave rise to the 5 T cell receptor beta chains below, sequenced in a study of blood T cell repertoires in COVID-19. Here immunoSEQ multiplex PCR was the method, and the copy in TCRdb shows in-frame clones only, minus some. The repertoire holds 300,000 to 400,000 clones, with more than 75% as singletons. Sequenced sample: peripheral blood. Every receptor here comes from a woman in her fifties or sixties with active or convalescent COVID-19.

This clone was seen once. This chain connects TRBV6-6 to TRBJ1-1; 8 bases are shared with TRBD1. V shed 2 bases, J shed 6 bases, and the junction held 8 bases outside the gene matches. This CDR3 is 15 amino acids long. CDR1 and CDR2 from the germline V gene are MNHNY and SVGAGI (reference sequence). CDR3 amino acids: CASSYPDRVNPEAFF. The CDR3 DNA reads TGTGCCAGCAGTTACCCGGACAGGGTAAATCCTGAAGCTTTCTTT.

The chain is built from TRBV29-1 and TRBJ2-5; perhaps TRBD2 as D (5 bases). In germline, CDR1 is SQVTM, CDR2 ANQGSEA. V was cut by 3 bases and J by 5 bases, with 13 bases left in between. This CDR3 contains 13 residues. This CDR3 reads CSVDPSGVETQYF. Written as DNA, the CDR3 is TGCAGCGTTGACCCCTCCGGGGTTGAGACCCAGTACTTC.

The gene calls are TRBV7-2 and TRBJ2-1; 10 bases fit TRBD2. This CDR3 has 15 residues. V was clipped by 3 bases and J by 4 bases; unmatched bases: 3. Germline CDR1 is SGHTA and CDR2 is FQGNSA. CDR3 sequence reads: CASSLRAGGYNEQFF. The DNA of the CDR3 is TGTGCCAGCAGCTTGAGAGCGGGAGGGTACAATGAGCAGTTCTTC.

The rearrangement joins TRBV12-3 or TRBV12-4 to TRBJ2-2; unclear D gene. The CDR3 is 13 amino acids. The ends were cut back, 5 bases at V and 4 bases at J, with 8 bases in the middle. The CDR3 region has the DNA TGTGCCAGCAGTGCGGTTCGCACCGGGGAGCTGTTTTTT. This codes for CASSAVRTGELFF.

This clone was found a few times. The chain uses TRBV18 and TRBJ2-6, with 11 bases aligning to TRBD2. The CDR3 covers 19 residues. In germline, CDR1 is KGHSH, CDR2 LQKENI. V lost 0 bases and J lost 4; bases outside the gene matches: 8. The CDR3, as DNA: TGTGCCAGCTCACCACCTAGCGGGAGGGTGCTGAGCGGGGCCAACGTCCTGACTTTC. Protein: CASSPPSGRVLSGANVLTF.